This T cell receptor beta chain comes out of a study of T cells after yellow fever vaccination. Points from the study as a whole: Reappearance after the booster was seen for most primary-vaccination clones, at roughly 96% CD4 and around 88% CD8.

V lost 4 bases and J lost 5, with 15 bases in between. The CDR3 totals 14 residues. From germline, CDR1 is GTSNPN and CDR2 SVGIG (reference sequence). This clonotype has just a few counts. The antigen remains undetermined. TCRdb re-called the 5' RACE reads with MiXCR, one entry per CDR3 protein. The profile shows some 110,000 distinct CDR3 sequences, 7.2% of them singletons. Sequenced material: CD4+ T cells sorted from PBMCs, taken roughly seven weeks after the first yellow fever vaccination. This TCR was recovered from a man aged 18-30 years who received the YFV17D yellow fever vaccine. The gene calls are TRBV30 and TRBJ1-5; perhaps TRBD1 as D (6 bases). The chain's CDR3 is CAWKSSPGDQPQHF. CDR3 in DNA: TGTGCCTGGAAATCCAGTCCAGGGGATCAGCCCCAGCATTTT.